This T cell receptor beta chain originates from a study of technical replicates of blood from a few donors. V trimming: 0 bases; J trimming: 5 bases; junction bases outside the gene matches: 5. In germline, CDR1 is SGHRS, CDR2 YFSETQ. The CDR3 length is 15 residues. Some clones are missing from TCRdb's copy, which holds only in-frame ones; the method was immunoSEQ multiplex PCR. The sample includes about 17,000 clones, 70% to 85% of them seen just once. The sequencing sample was made of PBMCs. The clonotype was recovered from a human donor in good health. Some clones in this sample may be carry-over from other donors' samples. This chain connects TRBV5-1 to TRBJ2-7; TRBD1 agrees at 10 bases. The CDR3 here is CASSLDPGQGNEQYF. The CDR3 DNA reads as TGCGCCAGCAGCTTGGACCCGGGACAGGGGAACGAGCAGTACTTC.